Sequencing of this TCR beta chain was carried out in a study of regulatory T cells in long-lasting Graves disease. Sample time point: newly diagnosed GD, antithyroid drugs for less than 3 months. Making the TCR library involved RNA that had been extracted from PBMCs. Study-wide findings and caveats: Persistent disease exhibited a predilection for TRBV28, TRBJ1-2 and TRBJ2-5.

Trimming took off 10 bases at V and 6 bases at J, with 12 bases between the two ends. Germline V gives CDR1 MDHEN, CDR2 SYDVKM. CDR3 length equals 11 residues. Both iRepertoire HTBI primers and Arm-PCR of CDR3 regions were used to build the TCR beta libraries. Authors' methods: Across the samples, identification revealed 55 to 80 TRBV and about 15 TRBJ segments. Each CDR3 protein is one row after TCRdb ran MiXCR on the multiplex PCR reads. TCRdb's processing, not the authors' own work, is the source of the V and J calls. The data contain 360,000 or so distinct CDR3 sequences, about a sixth of them seen just once; the ten biggest clones take up roughly a fifth. This clonotype was counted many times. Its antigen is not known. The same sample was also used in a study of T cells in Graves' hyperthyroidism and ophthalmopathy.

The sample was peripheral blood mononuclear cells (PBMCs), taken at new diagnosis, from a patient treated with antithyroid drugs. This clonotype was obtained from a woman younger than 30 with Graves disease. This rearrangement joins TRBV28 to TRBJ1-1; possible D gene TRBD1, 5 bases. The CDR3 coding sequence is TGTGCCACTTCCCGGGACGCTGAAGCTTTCTTT. Translation gives CATSRDAEAFF. Full variable domain (rest looked up from reference TRBV28 and TRBJ1-1): DVKVTQSSRYLVKRTGEKVFLECVQDMDHENMFWYRQDPGLGLRLIYFSYDVKMKEKGDIPEGYSVSREKKERFSLILESASTNQTSMYLCATSRDAEAFFGQGTRLTVV.